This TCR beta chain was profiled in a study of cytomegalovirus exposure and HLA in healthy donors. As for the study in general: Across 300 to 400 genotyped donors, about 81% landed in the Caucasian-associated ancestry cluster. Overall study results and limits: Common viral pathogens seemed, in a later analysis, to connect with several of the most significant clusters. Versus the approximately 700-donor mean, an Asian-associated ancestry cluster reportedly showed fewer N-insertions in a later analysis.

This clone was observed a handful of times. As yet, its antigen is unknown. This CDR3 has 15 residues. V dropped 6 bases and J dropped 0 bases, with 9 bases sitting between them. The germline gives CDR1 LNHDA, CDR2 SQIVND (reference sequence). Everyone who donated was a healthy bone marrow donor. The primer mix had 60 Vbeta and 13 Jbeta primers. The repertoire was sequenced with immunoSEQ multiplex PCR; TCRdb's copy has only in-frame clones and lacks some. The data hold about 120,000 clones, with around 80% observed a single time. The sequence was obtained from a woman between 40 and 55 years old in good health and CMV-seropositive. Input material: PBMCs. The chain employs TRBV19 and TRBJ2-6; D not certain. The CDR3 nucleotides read TGTGCCAGTAGCTCCGAGTACTCTGGGGCCAACGTCCTGACTTTC. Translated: CASSSEYSGANVLTF.